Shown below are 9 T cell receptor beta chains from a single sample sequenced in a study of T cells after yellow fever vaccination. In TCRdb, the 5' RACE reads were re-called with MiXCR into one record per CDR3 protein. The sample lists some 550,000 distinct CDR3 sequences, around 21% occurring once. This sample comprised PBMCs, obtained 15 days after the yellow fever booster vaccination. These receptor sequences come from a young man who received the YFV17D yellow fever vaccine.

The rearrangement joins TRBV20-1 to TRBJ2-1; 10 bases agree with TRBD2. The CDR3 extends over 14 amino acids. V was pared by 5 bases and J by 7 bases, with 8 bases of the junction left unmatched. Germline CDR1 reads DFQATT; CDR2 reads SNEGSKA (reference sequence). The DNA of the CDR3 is TGCAGTGCTCACACTAGCGGGACTGGTAATGAGCAGTTCTTC. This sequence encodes CSAHTSGTGNEQFF.

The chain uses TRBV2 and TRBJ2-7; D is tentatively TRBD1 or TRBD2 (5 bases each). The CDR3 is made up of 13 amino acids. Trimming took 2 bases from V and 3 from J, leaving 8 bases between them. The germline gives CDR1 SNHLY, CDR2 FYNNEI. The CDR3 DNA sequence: TGTGCCAGCAGTGAACGGGGCTACTACGAGCAGTACTTC. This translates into CASSERGYYEQYF.

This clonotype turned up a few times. Written as DNA, the CDR3 is TGTGCCAGCAGTATAGCGGGAGTAGTAGAGACCCAGTACTTC. Translating gives CASSIAGVVETQYF. V and J are TRBV7-2 and TRBJ2-5, with TRBD2 identical over 9 bases. Germline trimming cut 6 bases from V and 4 bases from J; bases unmatched to any gene: 6. This CDR3 contains 14 residues. Germline V gives CDR1 SGHTA, CDR2 FQGNSA.

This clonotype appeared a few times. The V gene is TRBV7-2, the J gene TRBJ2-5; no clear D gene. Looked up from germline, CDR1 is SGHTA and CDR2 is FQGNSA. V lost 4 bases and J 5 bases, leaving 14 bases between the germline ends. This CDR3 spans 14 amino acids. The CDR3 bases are TGTGCCAGCAGCTATACAAGGGATGGTGAGACCCAGTACTTC. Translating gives CASSYTRDGETQYF.

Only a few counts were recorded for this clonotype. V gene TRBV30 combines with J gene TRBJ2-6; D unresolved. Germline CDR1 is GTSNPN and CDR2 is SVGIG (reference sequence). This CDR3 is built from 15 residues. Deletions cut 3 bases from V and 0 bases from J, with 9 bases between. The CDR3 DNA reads TGTGCCTGGAGACGGCGGAGCTCTGGGGCCAACGTCCTGACTTTC. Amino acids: CAWRRRSSGANVLTF.

CDR3 region: CASSRGLRGGDGYTF. CDR3 sequence (DNA): TGCGCCAGCAGCCGCGGCCTCAGGGGAGGCGACGGCTACACCTTC. The J gene is TRBJ1-2, the V gene TRBV5-1; TRBD1 is a possible D gene (6 bases). The CDR3 is 15 amino acids. The V and J ends lost 4 bases and 8 bases respectively, with 21 bases between them. The germline CDR1 and CDR2 sequences are SGHRS and YFSETQ.

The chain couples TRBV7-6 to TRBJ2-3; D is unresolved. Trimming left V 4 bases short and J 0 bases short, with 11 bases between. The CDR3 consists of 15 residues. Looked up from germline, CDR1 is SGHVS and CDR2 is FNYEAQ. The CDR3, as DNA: TGTGCCAGCAGCTCAGACCCCTTTAGCACAGATACGCAGTATTTT. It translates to CASSSDPFSTDTQYF.

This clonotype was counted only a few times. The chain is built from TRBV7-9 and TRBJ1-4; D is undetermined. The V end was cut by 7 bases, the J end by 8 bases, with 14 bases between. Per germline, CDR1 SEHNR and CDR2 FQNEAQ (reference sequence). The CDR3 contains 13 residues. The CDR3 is CASTLLEGEKLFF. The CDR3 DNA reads TGTGCCAGCACCCTACTAGAGGGAGAAAAACTGTTTTTT. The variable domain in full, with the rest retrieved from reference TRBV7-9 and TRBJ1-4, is DTGVSQNPRHKITKRGQNVTFRCDPISEHNRLYWYRQTLGQGPEFLTYFQNEAQLEKSRLLSDRFSAERPKGSFSTLEIQRTEQGDSAMYLCASTLLEGEKLFFGSGTQLSVL.

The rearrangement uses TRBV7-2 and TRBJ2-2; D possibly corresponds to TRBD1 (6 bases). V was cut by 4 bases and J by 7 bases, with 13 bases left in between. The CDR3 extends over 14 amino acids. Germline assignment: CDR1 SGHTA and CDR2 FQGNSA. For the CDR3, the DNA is TGTGCCAGCAGCTCGAATACAGGGTACGGGGAGCTGTTTTTT. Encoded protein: CASSSNTGYGELFF.